A single sample is the source of the 14 T cell receptor beta chains below, sequenced in a study of blood T cell repertoires in COVID-19. Produced via immunoSEQ multiplex PCR; TCRdb's table is partial and in-frame only. The table has under 200,000 clones, roughly 91% seen once. Sequenced material: peripheral blood. The receptors derive from a man in his forties with active or convalescent COVID-19.

The gene calls are TRBV3-1 (or the pseudogene TRBV3-2) and TRBJ1-2; 10 nucleotides agree with TRBD1. Per germline, CDR1 LGHDT and CDR2 YNNKEL (reference sequence). The CDR3 is 14 amino acids. Trimming at V came to 4 bases and at J to 8 bases, leaving 7 bases not matched to a gene. The CDR3 sequence: CASSLGTGDLGYTF. The CDR3 DNA reads as TGTGCCAGCAGCCTCGGGACAGGGGATCTAGGCTACACCTTC.

The rearrangement links TRBV7-9 to TRBJ1-1; no firm D call. The CDR3 is made up of 15 amino acids. Germline V gene sequence: CDR1 SEHNR, CDR2 FQNEAQ (reference sequence). Trimming removed 5 bases at V and 11 bases at J, with 24 bases between. The CDR3 protein is CASSAGLARSGWAFF. CDR3 coding DNA: TGTGCCAGCAGCGCAGGCCTCGCTCGCTCGGGATGGGCTTTCTTT.

The V and J genes are TRBV6-5 and TRBJ1-5; D is uncertain. CDR3 length: 14 residues. Germline CDR1 reads MNHEY; CDR2 reads SVGAGI. V dropped 6 bases and J dropped 0 bases, with 9 bases sitting between them. The CDR3: CASSVFGSNQPQHF. The DNA of the CDR3 is TGTGCCAGCAGCGTTTTCGGTAGCAATCAGCCCCAGCATTTT.

The chain employs TRBV19 and TRBJ2-3; 10 bases align to TRBD1. Germline CDR1 reads LNHDA; CDR2 reads SQIVND (reference sequence). The CDR3 spans 15 residues. The junction had 1 base not matched to a gene; V was cut back by 1 base and J by 3 bases. The CDR3 protein is CASSIGTGGTDTQYF. CDR3 DNA sequence: TGTGCCAGTAGTATAGGGACAGGGGGTACAGATACGCAGTATTTT.

The chain has TRBV6-6 and TRBJ1-6, with 8 bases that match TRBD1. This CDR3 is 15 amino acids long. Losses at the gene ends were 7 bases for V and 9 bases for J; bases not matched to a gene: 11. Germline assignment: CDR1 MNHNY and CDR2 SVGAGI (reference sequence). The CDR3 DNA sequence: TGTGCCAGCACCTACCCAGGGGGCATGGGTTCACCCCTCCACTTT. It translates to CASTYPGGMGSPLHF.

The V call is TRBV11-2, the J call TRBJ2-1; 8 bases line up with TRBD2. With V trimmed by 6 bases and J by 0 bases, 4 bases remained unmatched. The CDR3 runs to 15 residues. Germline V gene lookup returns CDR1 SGHAT and CDR2 FQNNGV. CDR3 DNA: TGTGCCAGCAGTCAAACTAGCGGCTCCTACAATGAGCAGTTCTTC. It yields the protein CASSQTSGSYNEQFF.

This chain joins TRBV4-1 and TRBJ1-1, with 8 bases aligning to TRBD1. Germline CDR1 MGHRA, CDR2 YSYEKL. The CDR3 runs 15 residues. After removal of 1 base from V and 4 bases from J, the junction contained 5 bases not matched to a gene. CDR3 amino acids: CASSQVLTGGTEAFF. In DNA, the CDR3 is TGCGCCAGCAGCCAAGTCCTTACAGGGGGCACTGAAGCTTTCTTT.

The chain couples TRBV27 to TRBJ2-2; D remains ambiguous. With 4 bases removed from V and 5 bases from J, the gap between germline ends came to 8 bases. Germline V CDR1 and CDR2: MNHEY, SMNVEV (reference sequence). CDR3 size: 13 residues. The chain's CDR3 is CASSYTRTGELFF. As DNA, the CDR3 is TGTGCCAGCAGTTACACGCGGACCGGGGAGCTGTTTTTT.

The chain joins TRBV5-1 to TRBJ1-4; 9 bases map to TRBD1. This CDR3 has 14 amino acids. The germline V gene encodes CDR1 SGHRS and CDR2 YFSETQ. V lost 2 bases, J lost 7 bases, and 3 bases stayed unmatched. In DNA form, the CDR3 reads TGCGCCAGCAGCTTAAACAGGGGGCCTGAAAAACTGTTTTTT. This translates into CASSLNRGPEKLFF.

V gene TRBV11-3 combines with J gene TRBJ2-7; TRBD1 matches at 9 bases. Per the germline V gene, CDR1 is SGHNT and CDR2 is YENEEA. V trimming: 2 bases; J trimming: 2 bases; junction bases outside the gene matches: 4. This CDR3 is 15 amino acids long. The CDR3 protein is CASSLPGQGAYEQYF. CDR3 bases: TGTGCCAGCAGCTTACCGGGACAGGGAGCCTACGAGCAGTACTTC.

The CDR3 region is CASSQGRHRGSSYNSPLHF. The CDR3 bases are TGTGCCAGCAGCCAAGGTCGCCACAGGGGCAGCTCCTATAATTCACCCCTCCACTTT. The chain uses TRBV3-1 (or the pseudogene TRBV3-2) and TRBJ1-6, with 7 bases identical to TRBD1. The length of the CDR3 is 19 residues. CDR1 and CDR2 (germline): LGHDT, YNNKEL (reference sequence). V gave up 1 base and J gave up 0 bases; unmatched junction bases: 9.

J is TRBJ1-1 and V is TRBV5-1; TRBD1 agrees at 7 bases. From germline, CDR1 is SGHRS and CDR2 YFSETQ. CDR3 size: 17 residues. V lost 1 base and J lost 4; bases outside the gene matches: 13. This chain's CDR3 is CASSLKTTPSGGTEAFF. CDR3 nucleotide sequence: TGCGCCAGCAGCTTGAAAACCACCCCCTCAGGGGGCACTGAAGCTTTCTTT. Variable domain in full (rest from reference TRBV5-1 and TRBJ1-1): KAGVTQTPRYLIKTRGQQVTLSCSPISGHRSVSWYQQTPGQGLQFLFEYFSETQRNKGNFPGRFSGRQFSNSRSEMNVSTLELGDSALYLCASSLKTTPSGGTEAFFGQGTRLTVV.

The V and J genes are TRBV28 and TRBJ2-3; D is undetermined. Per germline, CDR1 MDHEN and CDR2 SYDVKM. The CDR3 totals 12 residues. Between the trimmed V and J ends, which lost 5 bases and 8 bases, there was a span of 11 bases. CDR3 loop: CASSPSRSTQYF. The CDR3 DNA sequence: TGTGCCAGCAGTCCGAGCCGGAGTACGCAGTATTTT.

V usage is TRBV11-2 and J usage is TRBJ1-2; D possibly corresponds to TRBD1 (6 bases). Per germline, CDR1 SGHAT and CDR2 FQNNGV. Trimming took 5 bases from V and 2 from J, leaving 12 bases between them. This CDR3 comprises 14 residues. CDR3 DNA: TGTGCCAGCAGCCCCCGGACAGAAAACTATGGCTACACCTTC. Its protein is CASSPRTENYGYTF.